The 4 T cell receptor beta chains below come from one sample, sequenced in a study of blood T cell repertoires in COVID-19. Some clones are missing from TCRdb's copy, which holds only in-frame ones; the method was immunoSEQ multiplex PCR. Counted here are 200,000 to 250,000 clones, about 88% occurring once; the ten biggest clones make up 18%. Input material: peripheral blood. These receptors were taken from a middle-aged man with COVID-19, enrolled during active disease.

V usage is TRBV18 and J usage is TRBJ1-2, with TRBD1 matching over 7 bases. The CDR3 covers 13 residues. V gave up 8 bases and J gave up 6 bases; unmatched junction bases: 9. Germline lookup yields CDR1 KGHSH and CDR2 LQKENI. CDR3 in DNA: TGTGCCAGCGCCGAGACAGGGTCGGATGGCTACACCTTC. It codes for CASAETGSDGYTF. The whole variable domain, filled in from reference TRBV18 and TRBJ1-2, reads NAGVMQNPRHLVRRRGQEARLRCSPMKGHSHVYWYRQLPEEGLKFMVYLQKENIIDESGMPKERFSAEFPKEGPSILRIQQVVRGDSAAYFCASAETGSDGYTFGSGTRLTVV.

The chain combines TRBV7-9 with TRBJ2-7; maybe TRBD2 (6 bases). V was clipped by 10 bases and J by 5 bases, with 15 bases between them. The germline V gene encodes CDR1 SEHNR and CDR2 FQNEAQ (reference sequence). The CDR3 consists of 12 residues. The CDR3 nucleotides read TGTGCCACGGGACTCGGACCCCACGAGCAGTACTTC. It translates to CATGLGPHEQYF.

The rearrangement links TRBV7-8 to TRBJ1-5; 10 positions agree with TRBD1. Losses at the gene ends were 5 bases for V and 6 bases for J; bases not matched to a gene: 16. The CDR3 contains 18 residues. Germline CDR1 and CDR2: SGHVS and FQNEAQ. CDR3 residues: CASSTGGTGDLIVQPQHF. Here the CDR3 DNA reads TGTGCCAGCAGCACGGGAGGGACAGGGGATTTGATAGTTCAGCCCCAGCATTTT.

The chain has TRBV7-8 and TRBJ1-1; D might be TRBD1 (6 bases). Per the germline V gene, CDR1 is SGHVS and CDR2 is FQNEAQ. The V end was cut by 2 bases, the J end by 1 base, with 8 bases between. The CDR3 extends over 14 amino acids. The DNA of the CDR3 is TGTGCCAGCAGCTTACTGGGGGCGAACACTGAAGCTTTCTTT. The encoded protein is CASSLLGANTEAFF.